This T cell receptor beta chain stems from a study of synovial regulatory T cells in juvenile arthritis. Study-level points and caveats: Compared with other blood Treg cells, inflammation-associated Treg cells had reduced TCR diversity. CDR3 overlap with synovial Tregs was higher for iaTregs than other blood Tregs.

To note about this clone: Its antigen is currently unknown.

Data came from immunoSEQ multiplex PCR; TCRdb stores just in-frame clones and leaves some out. The table lists thousands of clones, with roughly 0.65% in the top ten. CDR1 KGHSH and CDR2 LQKENI come from the germline V gene. The CDR3 extends over 15 amino acids. The DNA is not on file. This TCR derives from a donor younger than 30 with juvenile idiopathic arthritis. The sample taken for sequencing was Treg cells from blood. Stated subset: remaining (HLA-DR-negative) circulating blood Treg cells. The V gene is TRBV18, the J gene TRBJ2-1; TCRdb calls TRBD2, which cannot be checked without DNA. CDR3 amino acids: CASSTGTKGYNEQFF.